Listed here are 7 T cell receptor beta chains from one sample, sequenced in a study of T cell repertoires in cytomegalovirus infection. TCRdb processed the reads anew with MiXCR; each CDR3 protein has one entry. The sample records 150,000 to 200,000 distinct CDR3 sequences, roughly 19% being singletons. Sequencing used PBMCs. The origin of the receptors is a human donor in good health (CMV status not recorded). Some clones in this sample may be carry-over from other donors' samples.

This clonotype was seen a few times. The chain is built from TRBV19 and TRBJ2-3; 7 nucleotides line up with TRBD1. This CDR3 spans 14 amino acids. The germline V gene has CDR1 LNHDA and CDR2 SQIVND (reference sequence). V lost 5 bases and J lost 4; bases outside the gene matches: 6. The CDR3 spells CASSPPTGPDTQYF. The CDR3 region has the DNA TGTGCCAGTAGTCCCCCGACAGGGCCAGATACGCAGTATTTT.

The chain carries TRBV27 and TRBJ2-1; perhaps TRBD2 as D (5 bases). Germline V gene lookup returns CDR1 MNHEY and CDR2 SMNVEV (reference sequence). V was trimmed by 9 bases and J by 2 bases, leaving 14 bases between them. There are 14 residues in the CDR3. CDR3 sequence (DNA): TGTGCCAGTAGGCTAGCAGCACCCTACAATGAGCAGTTCTTC. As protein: CASRLAAPYNEQFF.

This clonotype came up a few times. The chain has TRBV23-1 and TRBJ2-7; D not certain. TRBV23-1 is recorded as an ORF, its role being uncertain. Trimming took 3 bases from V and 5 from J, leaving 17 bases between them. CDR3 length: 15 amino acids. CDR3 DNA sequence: TGCGCCAGCAGTCATTATGTAGGCGGTTCGCACGAGCAGTACTTC. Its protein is CASSHYVGGSHEQYF.

CDR3 region: CASSLATVGGYTF. The CDR3 nucleotides read TGCGCCAGCAGCTTGGCCACGGTTGGGGGCTACACCTTC. The V gene is TRBV5-1, the J gene TRBJ1-2; no clear D. CDR1 is SGHRS, CDR2 YFSETQ, per germline. This CDR3 contains 13 residues. V lost 0 bases, J lost 8 bases, and 11 bases lay in between. The full variable domain, rest sourced from reference TRBV5-1 and TRBJ1-2, is KAGVTQTPRYLIKTRGQQVTLSCSPISGHRSVSWYQQTPGQGLQFLFEYFSETQRNKGNFPGRFSGRQFSNSRSEMNVSTLELGDSALYLCASSLATVGGYTFGSGTRLTVV.

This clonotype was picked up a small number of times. CDR3 coding DNA: TGTGCCAGCAGTGATCCGAGGTACGGATCGAATGAAAAACTGTTTTTT. Translation: CASSDPRYGSNEKLFF. The rearrangement links TRBV6-1 to TRBJ1-4; D uncertain. The CDR3 has 16 amino acids. Germline assignment: CDR1 MNHNS and CDR2 SASEGT. The V gene lost 3 bases and the J gene lost 5 bases, with 16 bases spanning the gap.

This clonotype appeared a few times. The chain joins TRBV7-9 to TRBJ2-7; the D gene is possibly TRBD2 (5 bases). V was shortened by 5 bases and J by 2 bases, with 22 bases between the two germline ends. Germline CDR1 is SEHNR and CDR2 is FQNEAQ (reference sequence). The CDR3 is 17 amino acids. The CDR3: CASSPSTGGGPPYEQYF. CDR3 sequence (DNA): TGTGCCAGCAGCCCGTCCACCGGCGGCGGGCCTCCCTACGAGCAGTACTTC.

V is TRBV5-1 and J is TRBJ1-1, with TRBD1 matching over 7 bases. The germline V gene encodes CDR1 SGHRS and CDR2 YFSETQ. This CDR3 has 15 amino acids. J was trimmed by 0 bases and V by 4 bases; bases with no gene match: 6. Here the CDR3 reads CASSQGGTMNTEAFF. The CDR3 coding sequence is TGCGCCAGCAGCCAGGGGGGGACTATGAACACTGAAGCTTTCTTT.